This T cell receptor (beta chain) was observed in a study of blood T cell repertoires in COVID-19. This clone was seen only a few times. Germline assignment: CDR1 LNHDA and CDR2 SQIVND (reference sequence). V was clipped by 5 bases and J by 4 bases; unmatched bases: 9. The CDR3 has 15 residues. Sequencing used immunoSEQ multiplex PCR; TCRdb keeps in-frame clones, though not all of them. The sample lists roughly 95,000 clones; approximately 82% were seen once. Sequenced: peripheral blood. The chain joins TRBV19 to TRBJ2-5, with 8 bases aligning to TRBD1. The clonotype comes from a man over 45 with active or convalescent COVID-19. CDR3 sequence reads: CASSPGTGPTETQYF. The DNA of the CDR3 is TGTGCCAGTAGTCCAGGGACAGGTCCTACAGAGACCCAGTACTTC.